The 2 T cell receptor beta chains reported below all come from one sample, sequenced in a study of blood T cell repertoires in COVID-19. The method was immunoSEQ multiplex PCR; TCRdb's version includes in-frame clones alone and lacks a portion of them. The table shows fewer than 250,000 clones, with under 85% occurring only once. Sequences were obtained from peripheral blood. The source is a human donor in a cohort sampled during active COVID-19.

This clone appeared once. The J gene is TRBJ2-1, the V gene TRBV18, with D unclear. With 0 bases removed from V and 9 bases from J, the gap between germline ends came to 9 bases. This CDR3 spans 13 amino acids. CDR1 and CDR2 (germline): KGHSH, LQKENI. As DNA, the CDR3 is TGTGCCAGCTCACCACCAGTAGAGCCTGAGCAGTTCTTC. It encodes CASSPPVEPEQFF.

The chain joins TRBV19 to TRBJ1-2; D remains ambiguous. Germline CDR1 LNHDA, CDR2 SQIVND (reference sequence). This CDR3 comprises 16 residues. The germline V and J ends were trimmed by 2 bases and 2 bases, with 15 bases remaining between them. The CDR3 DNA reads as TGTGCCAGTAGTATAATCCACACGACGGGGAACTATGGCTACACCTTC. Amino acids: CASSIIHTTGNYGYTF.